This T cell receptor (beta chain) emerged from a study of radiation and T cells in renal cell carcinoma. Study findings and constraints: Pretreatment tumor biopsies were lacking, so baseline clonotypes are unknown. From baseline, blood top tumor clonotypes peaked at 2 weeks post-radiation.

Repertoires were generated with immunoSEQ multiplex PCR, while TCRdb's copy carries only in-frame clones and drops some. In the table there are fewer than 55,000 clones, roughly 78% of which are singletons. The time point: blood 2 weeks post-SBRT. Specified treatment: 15 Gy SBRT to primary tumor, nephrectomy 4 weeks later. The patient's renal cell carcinoma had clear cell pathology. The count of this clone is one. Its antigen remains unidentified. Trimming removed 4 bases from V and 1 base from J; junction bases left unmatched: 5. CDR1 and CDR2 (germline): MNHEY, SMNVEV (reference sequence). The CDR3 loop spans 16 amino acids.

The receptor's source is a woman in her 70s with renal cell carcinoma. The chain employs TRBV27 and TRBJ2-4; 9 bases map to TRBD2. This material consisted of blood, taken from a patient whose treatment included radiotherapy and nephrectomy. Here the CDR3 reads CASSSIAGEAKNIQYF. CDR3 bases: TGTGCCAGCAGTTCCATAGCGGGAGAGGCCAAAAACATTCAGTACTTC.